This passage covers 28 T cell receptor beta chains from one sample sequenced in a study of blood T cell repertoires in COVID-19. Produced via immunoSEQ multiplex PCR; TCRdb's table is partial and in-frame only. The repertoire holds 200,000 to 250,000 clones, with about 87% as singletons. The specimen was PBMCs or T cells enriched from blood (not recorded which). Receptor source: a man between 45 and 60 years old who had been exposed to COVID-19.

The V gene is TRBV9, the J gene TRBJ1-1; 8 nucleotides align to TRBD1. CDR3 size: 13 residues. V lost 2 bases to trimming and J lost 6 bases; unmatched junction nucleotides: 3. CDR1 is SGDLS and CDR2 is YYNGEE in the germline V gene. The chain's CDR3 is CASSVSGGSEAFF. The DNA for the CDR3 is TGTGCCAGCAGCGTGTCAGGGGGCTCTGAAGCTTTCTTT.

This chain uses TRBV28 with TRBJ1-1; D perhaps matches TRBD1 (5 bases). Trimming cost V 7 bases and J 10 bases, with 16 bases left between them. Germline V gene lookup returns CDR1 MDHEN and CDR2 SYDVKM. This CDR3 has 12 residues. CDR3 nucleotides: TGTGCCAGCACAGTCATCACAGGACGAGCTTTCTTT. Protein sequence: CASTVITGRAFF.

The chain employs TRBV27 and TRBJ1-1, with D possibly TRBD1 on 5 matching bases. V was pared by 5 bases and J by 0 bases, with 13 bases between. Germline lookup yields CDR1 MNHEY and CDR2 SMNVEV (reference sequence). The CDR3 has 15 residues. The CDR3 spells CASSTHDRLNTEAFF. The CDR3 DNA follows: TGTGCCAGCAGTACGCATGACAGATTGAACACTGAAGCTTTCTTT.

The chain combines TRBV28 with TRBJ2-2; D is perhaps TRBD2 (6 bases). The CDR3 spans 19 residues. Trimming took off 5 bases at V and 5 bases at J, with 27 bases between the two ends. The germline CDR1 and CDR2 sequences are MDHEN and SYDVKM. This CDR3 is CASSPLAGSIDAWTGELFF. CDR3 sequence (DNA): TGTGCCAGCAGTCCACTAGCAGGGTCTATCGATGCGTGGACCGGGGAGCTGTTTTTT.

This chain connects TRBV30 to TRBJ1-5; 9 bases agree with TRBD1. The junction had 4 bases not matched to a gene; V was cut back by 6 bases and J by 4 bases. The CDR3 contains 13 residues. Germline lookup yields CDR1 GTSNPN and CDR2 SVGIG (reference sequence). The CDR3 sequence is CACAGQGNQPQHF. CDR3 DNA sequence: TGTGCCTGCGCGGGACAGGGAAATCAGCCCCAGCATTTT.

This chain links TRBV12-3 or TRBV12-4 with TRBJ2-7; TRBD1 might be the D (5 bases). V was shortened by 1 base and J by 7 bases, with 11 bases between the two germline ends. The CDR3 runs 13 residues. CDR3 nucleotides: TGTGCCAGCAGTTTAGTTGGAAAGGGGGAGCAGTACTTC. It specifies CASSLVGKGEQYF.

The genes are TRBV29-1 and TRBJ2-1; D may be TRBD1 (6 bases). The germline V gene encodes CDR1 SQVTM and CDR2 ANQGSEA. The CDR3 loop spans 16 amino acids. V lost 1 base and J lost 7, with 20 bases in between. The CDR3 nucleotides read TGCAGCGTTGAAGTCCCTTTCGGACAGTTTCGAAATGAGCAGTTCTTC. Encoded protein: CSVEVPFGQFRNEQFF.

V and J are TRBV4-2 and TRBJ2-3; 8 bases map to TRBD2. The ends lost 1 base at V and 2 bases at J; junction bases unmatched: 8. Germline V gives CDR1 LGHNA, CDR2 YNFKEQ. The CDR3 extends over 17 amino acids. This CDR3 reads CASSQGLASGYTDTQYF. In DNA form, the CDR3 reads TGTGCCAGCAGCCAAGGACTTGCTAGCGGGTACACAGATACGCAGTATTTT.

The CDR3 is CASSADRDSSNYGYTF. As DNA, the CDR3 is TGTGCCAGTAGTGCCGATAGGGACTCCTCTAACTATGGCTACACCTTC. The chain recombines TRBV19 with TRBJ1-2; D might be TRBD1 (5 bases). Trimming removed 5 bases at V and 0 bases at J, with 16 bases between. The length of the CDR3 is 16 residues. Germline CDR1 LNHDA, CDR2 SQIVND (reference sequence).

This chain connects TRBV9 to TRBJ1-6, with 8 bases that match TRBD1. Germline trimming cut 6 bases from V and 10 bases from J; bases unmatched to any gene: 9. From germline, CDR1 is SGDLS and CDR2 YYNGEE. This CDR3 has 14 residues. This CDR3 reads CASTQTGGESPLHF. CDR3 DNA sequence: TGTGCCAGCACCCAAACAGGGGGGGAATCACCCCTCCACTTT.

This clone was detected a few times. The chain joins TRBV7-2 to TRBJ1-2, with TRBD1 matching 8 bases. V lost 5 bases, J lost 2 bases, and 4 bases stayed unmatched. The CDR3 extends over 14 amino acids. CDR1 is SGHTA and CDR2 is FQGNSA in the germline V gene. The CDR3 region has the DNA TGTGCCAGCAGCATCCGACAGGGGAACTATGGCTACACCTTC. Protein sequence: CASSIRQGNYGYTF.

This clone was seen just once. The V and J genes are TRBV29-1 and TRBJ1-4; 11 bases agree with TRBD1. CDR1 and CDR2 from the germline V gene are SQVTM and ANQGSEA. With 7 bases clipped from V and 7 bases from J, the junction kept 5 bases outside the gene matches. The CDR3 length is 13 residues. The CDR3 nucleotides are TGCAGCGGGCGGACAGGGGGCACTGAAAAACTGTTTTTT. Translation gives CSGRTGGTEKLFF. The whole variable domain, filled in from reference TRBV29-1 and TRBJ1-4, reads SAVISQKPSRDICQRGTSLTIQCQVDSQVTMMFWYRQQPGQSLTLIATANQGSEATYESGFVIDKFPISRPNLTFSTLTVSNMSPEDSSIYLCSGRTGGTEKLFFGSGTQLSVL.

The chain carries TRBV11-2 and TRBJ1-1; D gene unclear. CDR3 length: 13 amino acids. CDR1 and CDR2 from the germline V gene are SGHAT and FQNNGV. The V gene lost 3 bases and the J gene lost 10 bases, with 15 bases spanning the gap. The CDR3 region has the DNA TGTGCCAGCAGCTTCCCCCGGGGTTTCGGAGCTTTCTTT. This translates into CASSFPRGFGAFF.

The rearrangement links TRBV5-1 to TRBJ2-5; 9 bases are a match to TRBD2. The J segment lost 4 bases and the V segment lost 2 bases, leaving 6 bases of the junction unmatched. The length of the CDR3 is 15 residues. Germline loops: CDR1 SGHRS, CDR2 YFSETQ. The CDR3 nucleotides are TGCGCCAGCAGCTTCAGCGGGAGGTGGGGAGAGACCCAGTACTTC. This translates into CASSFSGRWGETQYF.

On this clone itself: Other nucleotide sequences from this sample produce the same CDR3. The CDR3 region has the DNA TGTGCCAGCAGGACAGGGGACCAGCCCCAGCATTTT. Its protein product is CASRTGDQPQHF. The chain couples TRBV27 to TRBJ1-5; 8 nucleotides match TRBD1. Unmatched junction bases numbered 2, after V lost 6 bases and J lost 7 bases. The CDR3 sequence is 12 residues long. CDR1 is MNHEY, CDR2 SMNVEV, per germline (reference sequence).

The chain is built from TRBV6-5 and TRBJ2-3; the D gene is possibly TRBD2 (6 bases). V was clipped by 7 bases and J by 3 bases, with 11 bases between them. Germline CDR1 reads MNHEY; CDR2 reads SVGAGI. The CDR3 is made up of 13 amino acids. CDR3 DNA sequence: TGTGCCAGCACCATAGGAGGGACAGATACGCAGTATTTT. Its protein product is CASTIGGTDTQYF.

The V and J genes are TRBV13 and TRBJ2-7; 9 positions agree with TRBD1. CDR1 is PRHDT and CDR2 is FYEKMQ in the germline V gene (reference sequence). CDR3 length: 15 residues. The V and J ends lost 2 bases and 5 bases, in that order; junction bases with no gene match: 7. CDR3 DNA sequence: TGTGCCAGCAGCTTATGGGGACAGGGTTACCACGAGCAGTACTTC. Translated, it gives CASSLWGQGYHEQYF.

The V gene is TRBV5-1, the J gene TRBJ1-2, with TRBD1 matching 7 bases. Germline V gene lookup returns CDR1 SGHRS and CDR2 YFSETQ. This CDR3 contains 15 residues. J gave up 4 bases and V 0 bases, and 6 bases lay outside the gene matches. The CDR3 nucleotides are TGCGCCAGCAGCTTGGTAACAGGGGACCTCTATGGCTACACCTTC. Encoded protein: CASSLVTGDLYGYTF.

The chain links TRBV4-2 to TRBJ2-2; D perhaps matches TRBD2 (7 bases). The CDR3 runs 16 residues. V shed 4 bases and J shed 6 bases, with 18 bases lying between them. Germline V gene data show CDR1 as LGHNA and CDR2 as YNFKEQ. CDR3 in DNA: TGTGCCAGCAGCCCAAGAGGGGGGGCCGGTCCCGGGGAGCTGTTTTTT. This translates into CASSPRGGAGPGELFF.

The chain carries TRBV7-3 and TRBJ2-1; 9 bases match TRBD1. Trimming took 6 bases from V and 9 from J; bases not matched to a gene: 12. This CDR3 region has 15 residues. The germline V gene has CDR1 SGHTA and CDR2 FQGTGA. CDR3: CASRPSGGTGLEQFF. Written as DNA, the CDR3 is TGTGCCAGCAGGCCTAGTGGGGGGACAGGGCTTGAGCAGTTCTTC.

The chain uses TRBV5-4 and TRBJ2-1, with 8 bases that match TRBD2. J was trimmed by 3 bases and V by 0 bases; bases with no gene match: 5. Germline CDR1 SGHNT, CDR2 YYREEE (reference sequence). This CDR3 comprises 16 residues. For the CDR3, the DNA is TGTGCCAGCAGCTTGGGCGGGGCGGGAGGCTACAATGAGCAGTTCTTC. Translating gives CASSLGGAGGYNEQFF.

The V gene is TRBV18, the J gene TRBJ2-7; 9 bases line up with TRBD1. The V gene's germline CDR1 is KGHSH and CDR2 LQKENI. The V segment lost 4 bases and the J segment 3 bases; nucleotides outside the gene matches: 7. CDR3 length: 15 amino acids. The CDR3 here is CASSLGQGQYYEQYV. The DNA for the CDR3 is TGTGCCAGCTCACTGGGACAGGGCCAGTACTACGAGCAGTACGTC.

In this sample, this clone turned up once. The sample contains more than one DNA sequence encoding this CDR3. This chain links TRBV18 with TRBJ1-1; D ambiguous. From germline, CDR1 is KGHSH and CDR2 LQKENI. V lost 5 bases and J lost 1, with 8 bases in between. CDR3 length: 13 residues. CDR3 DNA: TGTGCCAGCTCAGGGCAGACGAACACTGAAGCTTTCTTT. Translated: CASSGQTNTEAFF.

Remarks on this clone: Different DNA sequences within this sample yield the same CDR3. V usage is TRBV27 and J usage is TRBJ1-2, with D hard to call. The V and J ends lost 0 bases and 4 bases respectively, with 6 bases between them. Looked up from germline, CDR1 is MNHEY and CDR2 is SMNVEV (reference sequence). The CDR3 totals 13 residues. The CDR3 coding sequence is TGTGCCAGCAGTTTATCGGGGAGCTATGGCTACACCTTC. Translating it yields CASSLSGSYGYTF.

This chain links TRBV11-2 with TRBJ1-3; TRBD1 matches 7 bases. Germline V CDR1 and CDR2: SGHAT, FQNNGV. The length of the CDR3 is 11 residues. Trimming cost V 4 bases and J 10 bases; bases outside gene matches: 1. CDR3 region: CASSSQGTIYF. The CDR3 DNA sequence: TGTGCCAGCAGCTCACAGGGGACCATATATTTT.

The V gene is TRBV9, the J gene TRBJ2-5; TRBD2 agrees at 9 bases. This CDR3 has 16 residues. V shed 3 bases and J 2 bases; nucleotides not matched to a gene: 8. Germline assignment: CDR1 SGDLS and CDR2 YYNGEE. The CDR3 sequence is CASSANPSGVQETQYF. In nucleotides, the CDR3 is TGTGCCAGCAGCGCAAATCCTAGCGGGGTACAAGAGACCCAGTACTTC. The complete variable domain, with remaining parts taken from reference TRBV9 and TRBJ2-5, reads DSGVTQTPKHLITATGQRVTLRCSPRSGDLSVYWYQQSLDQGLQFLIQYYNGEERAKGNILERFSAQQFPDLHSELNLSSLELGDSALYFCASSANPSGVQETQYFGPGTRLLVL.

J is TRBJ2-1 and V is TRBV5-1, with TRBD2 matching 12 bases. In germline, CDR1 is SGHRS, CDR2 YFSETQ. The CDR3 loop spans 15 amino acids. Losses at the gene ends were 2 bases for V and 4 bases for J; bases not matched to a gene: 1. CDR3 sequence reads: CASSLGTSGYNEQFF. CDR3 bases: TGCGCCAGCAGCTTAGGGACTAGCGGGTACAATGAGCAGTTCTTC.

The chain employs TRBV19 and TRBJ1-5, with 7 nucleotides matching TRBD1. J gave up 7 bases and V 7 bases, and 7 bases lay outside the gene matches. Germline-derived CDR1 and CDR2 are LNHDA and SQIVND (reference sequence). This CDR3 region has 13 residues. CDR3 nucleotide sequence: TGTGCCAGTACCCCGGACAGGTTGCAGCCCCAGCATTTT. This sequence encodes CASTPDRLQPQHF.